Following are 7 T cell receptor beta chains from one sample sequenced in a study of T-cell reconstitution after alpha-beta-depleted transplantation in children. Preparation of the TCRbeta library was carried out with unique molecular identifiers. Using its own MiXCR run on the PCR reads, TCRdb lists one record per CDR3 protein. This sample has fewer than 250,000 distinct CDR3 sequences, with roughly 8% found just once. The starting material was PBMCs, mostly from graft donor cells, obtained 180 days after TCRalphabeta/CD19-depleted stem cell transplant. The receptors were gathered from a male patient aged 10 to 17 who had a stem cell transplant for acute lymphoblastic leukemia, so the T cells may come from the graft donor.

The sample holds many counts of this clonotype. The chain employs TRBV5-5 and TRBJ2-7; 12 bases are a match to TRBD2. Looked up from germline, CDR1 is SGHKS and CDR2 is YYEKEE (reference sequence). This CDR3 is 15 amino acids long. The trim removed 1 base at V and 5 bases at J, leaving 4 bases unmatched. The CDR3 region is CASSLSTSGRHEQYF. The CDR3 DNA is TGTGCCAGCAGCTTGTCAACTAGCGGGAGGCACGAGCAGTACTTC.

This clonotype was detected a few times. This chain uses TRBV19 with TRBJ2-7, with a tentative D call TRBD1 (6 bases). Between the trimmed V and J ends, which lost 4 bases and 4 bases, there was a span of 14 bases. Germline CDR1 is LNHDA and CDR2 is SQIVND (reference sequence). The CDR3 is 14 residues long. CDR3 nucleotides: TGTGCCAGTAGTACAACCGACAGGACTTACGAGCAGTACTTC. Amino acid sequence: CASSTTDRTYEQYF. The full variable domain, with the rest looked up from reference TRBV19 and TRBJ2-7, is DGGITQSPKYLFRKEGQNVTLSCEQNLNHDAMYWYRQDPGQGLRLIYYSQIVNDFQKGDIAEGYSVSREKKESFPLTVTSAQKNPTAFYLCASSTTDRTYEQYFGPGTRLTVT.

This clonotype was counted at least ten times. The V call is TRBV12-3 or TRBV12-4, the J call TRBJ2-7; 7 bases line up with TRBD1. V was clipped by 3 bases and J by 3 bases; unmatched bases: 8. The CDR3 consists of 15 residues. The CDR3 here is CASSFTWDSFYEQYF. The CDR3 bases are TGTGCCAGCAGTTTTACGTGGGACAGCTTCTACGAGCAGTACTTC.

This clonotype was detected a few times. V and J are TRBV20-1 and TRBJ2-7; 12 nucleotides match TRBD2. Germline values: CDR1 DFQATT, CDR2 SNEGSKA (reference sequence). The CDR3 consists of 16 residues. V dropped 3 bases and J dropped 3; count of bases not matched to a gene: 9. Here the CDR3 reads CSARETSGGPLYEQYF. The CDR3 DNA reads TGCAGTGCTAGGGAAACTAGCGGGGGGCCTCTCTACGAGCAGTACTTC.

This clonotype was counted ten times or more. The V call is TRBV4-3, the J call TRBJ2-7; D perhaps matches TRBD1 (6 bases). The CDR3 runs to 16 residues. Trimming removed 0 bases from V and 1 base from J, with 13 bases in between. From germline, CDR1 is LGHNA and CDR2 YSLEER. CDR3 in amino acids: CASSQDFQGRSYEQYF. Written as DNA, the CDR3 is TGCGCCAGCAGCCAAGATTTTCAGGGGAGATCCTACGAGCAGTACTTC.

This chain uses TRBV7-9 with TRBJ1-1; 7 nucleotides align to TRBD1. The V gene end was trimmed by 5 bases and the J gene end by 5 bases; junction bases not matched to a gene: 8. The CDR3 spans 14 residues. Germline lookup yields CDR1 SEHNR and CDR2 FQNEAQ (reference sequence). As DNA, the CDR3 is TGTGCCAGCAGCCCCAGGGGGGGGGGGACTGAAGCTTTCTTT. It encodes CASSPRGGGTEAFF. The complete variable domain, with remaining parts taken from reference TRBV7-9 and TRBJ1-1, reads DTGVSQNPRHKITKRGQNVTFRCDPISEHNRLYWYRQTLGQGPEFLTYFQNEAQLEKSRLLSDRFSAERPKGSFSTLEIQRTEQGDSAMYLCASSPRGGGTEAFFGQGTRLTVV.

The sample holds a few counts of this clonotype. This chain connects TRBV19 to TRBJ1-6, with D hard to call. From germline, CDR1 is LNHDA and CDR2 SQIVND (reference sequence). There are 14 residues in the CDR3. Trimming removed 6 bases from V and 7 bases from J, with 13 bases in between. CDR3 in amino acids: CASSPGRLNSPLHF. The CDR3 DNA reads as TGTGCCAGTAGCCCCGGACGGCTAAATTCACCCCTCCACTTT.